The rows below give T cell receptor beta chains drawn from one sample of a study of response to subunit inactivated influenza vaccine. MiXCR was run by TCRdb on the RT-PCR reads, yielding one entry per CDR3 protein. The top ten hold 9.5% to 11% of the sample, which has about 570,000 distinct CDR3 sequences, about 11% seen once. The data also belong to a second study, concerning T cells expressing NK-cell markers.

The starting material was PBMCs from blood, obtained on the day of vaccination. These TCRs come from a man in his forties or fifties who received an inactivated influenza vaccine. The CDR3 runs from the conserved cysteine through the conserved F or W. The D gene is left open where the match is weak. Some rows mark clone size as missing; the rest say once, few, many or name a class of expanded clone.

>TRBJ2-1|NA|TRBD2|TRBV7-3
CASSRRGPRTSGSSTNEQFF
TGTGCCAGCAGCCGACGGGGACCGCGGACTAGCGGGAGTAGTACCAATGAGCAGTTCTTC
>TRBJ2-5|many|NA|TRBV20-1
CSATPLAGAQETQYF
TGCAGTGCTACCCCACTGGCGGGGGCTCAAGAGACCCAGTACTTC
>TRBJ2-7|few|NA|TRBV5-6
CASSLVFSSISYEQYF
TGTGCCAGCAGCTTGGTTTTCAGTAGTATCTCCTACGAGCAGTACTTC
>TRBJ1-1|NA|NA|TRBV4-1
CASSGLTVGRGRNTEAFF
TGCGCCAGCAGCGGCCTAACCGTTGGGAGAGGGAGAAACACTGAAGCTTTCTTT
>TRBJ2-7|NA|TRBD1|TRBV2
CASSDSPGQDYEQYF
TGTGCCAGCAGTGACTCCCCGGGACAGGACTACGAGCAGTACTTC
>TRBJ2-7|few|TRBD2|TRBV11-2
CASSLPGLAGFYEQYF
TGTGCCAGCAGCTTACCCGGACTAGCAGGGTTCTACGAGCAGTACTTC
>TRBJ2-7|few|NA|TRBV12-3/TRBV12-4
CASRTGGRGTYEQYF
TGTGCCAGCAGGACTGGGGGCAGGGGAACCTACGAGCAGTACTTC
>TRBJ2-3|NA|TRBD2|TRBV5-4
CASSWEYLSRGGQPATQYF
TGTGCCAGCAGCTGGGAGTATCTGTCGCGGGGGGGCCAACCAGCTACGCAGTATTTT
>TRBJ2-1|few|TRBD2|TRBV2
CASRSGRFNNEQFF
TGTGCCAGCAGGAGCGGGAGGTTCAACAATGAGCAGTTCTTC
>TRBJ2-2|once|TRBD2|TRBV7-8
CASSSWTSGKTGELFF
TGTGCCAGCAGCTCCTGGACTAGCGGGAAAACCGGGGAGCTGTTTTTT
>TRBJ1-2|NA|NA|TRBV20-1
CSARQIGTVGYTF
TGCAGTGCTAGGCAAATAGGGACCGTGGGCTACACCTTC
>TRBJ1-1|few|NA|TRBV4-1
CASSHKPAGGTEAFF
TGCGCCAGCAGCCATAAACCGGCGGGGGGCACTGAAGCTTTCTTT
>TRBJ2-1|few|NA|TRBV12-3/TRBV12-4
CASRYTGEAAQFF
TGTGCCAGCAGATACACAGGGGAGGCGGCGCAGTTCTTC
>TRBJ2-2|NA|NA|TRBV10-3
CASSGQANTGELFF
TGTGCCAGCTCGGGACAAGCGAACACCGGGGAGCTGTTTTTT
>TRBJ2-5|NA|TRBD1|TRBV11-3
CASSPSGQGQETQYF
TGTGCCAGCAGCCCTTCGGGACAGGGCCAAGAGACCCAGTACTTC
>TRBJ1-5|few|NA|TRBV11-2
CASSSRPAGDGENQPQHF
TGTGCCAGCAGCTCCCGCCCCGCGGGGGATGGGGAAAATCAGCCCCAGCATTTT
>TRBJ1-6|few|NA|TRBV28
CASRPQTTRGNSPLHF
TGTGCCAGCAGGCCCCAGACAACCCGGGGGAATTCACCCCTCCACTTT
>TRBJ2-7|few|NA|TRBV10-3
CAISESRVEQYF
TGTGCCATCAGTGAGTCCAGGGTCGAGCAGTACTTC
>TRBJ2-5|NA|NA|TRBV5-1
CASTNELGLIETQYF
TGCGCCAGCACCAATGAGCTCGGACTCATAGAGACCCAGTACTTC
>TRBJ2-2|NA|NA|TRBV5-6
CASSLRGGRNTGELFF
TGTGCCAGCAGCTTGAGGGGGGGACGGAACACCGGGGAGCTGTTTTTT
>TRBJ2-7|NA|NA|TRBV20-1
CSARGRGAYEQYF
TGCAGTGCTAGAGGCAGGGGGGCCTACGAGCAGTACTTC
>TRBJ2-1|many|NA|TRBV7-2
CASSFNSQQFF
TGTGCCAGCAGCTTTAACTCACAGCAGTTCTTC
>TRBJ2-7|few|TRBD2|TRBV5-1
CASSPTGTSGRFQVEQYF
TGCGCCAGCAGCCCGACCGGGACTAGCGGGAGATTTCAGGTCGAGCAGTACTTC
>TRBJ2-7|NA|NA|TRBV4-2
CASSKSLATHTYEQYF
TGTGCCAGCAGCAAATCCCTAGCGACCCATACCTACGAGCAGTACTTC
>TRBJ2-2|NA|NA|TRBV7-4
CARNFKRGFINTGELFF
TGTGCCAGGAACTTTAAAAGGGGATTCATAAACACCGGGGAGCTGTTTTTT
>TRBJ2-1|NA|TRBD2|TRBV11-1
CASSSTSGTASSYNEQFF
TGTGCCAGCAGTTCAACTAGCGGGACGGCGAGCTCCTACAATGAGCAGTTCTTC
>TRBJ2-1|NA|TRBD1|TRBV28
CASSEHRDSLYNEQFF
TGTGCCAGCTCGGAACACCGGGACAGCTTATACAATGAGCAGTTCTTC
>TRBJ2-1|few|NA|TRBV28
CASSLLRSGARGEQFF
TGTGCCAGCAGCCTACTTAGATCGGGAGCTAGAGGTGAGCAGTTCTTC
>TRBJ2-1|many|NA|TRBV6-5
CASSYSGGGYNEQFF
TGTGCCAGCAGTTACAGTGGGGGAGGCTACAATGAGCAGTTCTTC
>TRBJ2-2|NA|NA|TRBV7-2
CAISSTGELFF
TGTGCCATCAGCAGCACCGGGGAGCTGTTTTTT
>TRBJ2-2|few|NA|TRBV19
CATRAENTGELFF
TGTGCCACTAGGGCAGAGAACACCGGGGAGCTGTTTTTT
>TRBJ2-1|many|TRBD2|TRBV14
CASRPSGGLYNEQFF
TGTGCCAGCAGACCGAGCGGGGGGCTCTACAATGAGCAGTTCTTC
>TRBJ2-1|NA|NA|TRBV23-1
CASSEPTNKRADWSYNEQFF
TGCGCCAGCAGCGAGCCAACGAATAAAAGGGCAGACTGGAGTTACAATGAGCAGTTCTTC
>TRBJ2-2|few|TRBD1|TRBV30
CAWRGQGIRAGELFF
TGTGCCTGGAGGGGACAGGGAATTAGGGCCGGGGAGCTGTTTTTT
>TRBJ2-7|many|TRBD2|TRBV7-9
CASSLVPGTSGYYEQYF
TGTGCCAGCAGCTTAGTCCCAGGGACTAGCGGTTACTACGAGCAGTACTTC
>TRBJ2-7|NA|NA|TRBV5-1
CASSPVPRVHEQYF
TGCGCCAGCAGCCCGGTCCCGCGGGTTCACGAGCAGTACTTC
>TRBJ2-7|many|TRBD2|TRBV6-1
CASSGPGLATPYEQYF
TGTGCCAGCAGTGGACCGGGACTAGCGACCCCCTACGAGCAGTACTTC
>TRBJ2-3|many|TRBD2|TRBV14
CASSRGGAGRYTQYF
TGTGCCAGCAGTCGGGGAGGAGCGGGACGATATACGCAGTATTTT
>TRBJ1-5|few|NA|TRBV7-9
CASSLGPWQPQHF
TGTGCCAGCAGCCTGGGACCATGGCAGCCCCAGCATTTT